Below are 22 T cell receptor beta chains sequenced from a single sample in a study of shared clonotypes between healthy human individuals. Using immunoSEQ multiplex PCR, the repertoire was profiled, and TCRdb retains in-frame clones only, with some absent. The sample holds roughly 2,500,000 clones, roughly 93% seen once. The sequenced sample was naive CD4+ T cells from PBMCs. Subset given: CD45RA+ positively selected. These receptors were obtained from a man younger than 35 in good health. Some clones in this sample may be carry-over from other donors' samples.

This chain connects TRBV6-6 to TRBJ1-1; D gene unclear. V lost 6 bases and J lost 3, with 8 bases in between. CDR1 and CDR2 (germline): MNHNY, SVGAGI (reference sequence). The CDR3 runs to 12 residues. DNA of the CDR3: TGTGCCAGCAGAGGGTCGGACACTGAAGCTTTCTTT. It yields the protein CASRGSDTEAFF.

V gene TRBV11-2 combines with J gene TRBJ2-7; 12 bases agree with TRBD2. Germline CDR1 and CDR2: SGHAT and FQNNGV. This CDR3 contains 15 residues. The V and J ends lost 6 bases and 6 bases, in that order; junction bases with no gene match: 9. The CDR3 here is CASSIALAGGSEQYF. The CDR3 DNA reads as TGTGCCAGCAGTATAGCCCTAGCGGGAGGGAGCGAGCAGTACTTC. The variable domain in full, completed from reference TRBV11-2 and TRBJ2-7, reads EAGVAQSPRYKIIEKRQSVAFWCNPISGHATLYWYQQILGQGPKLLIQFQNNGVVDDSQLPKDRFSAERLKGVDSTLKIQPAKLEDSAVYLCASSIALAGGSEQYFGPGTRLTVT.

This chain uses TRBV9 with TRBJ1-2, with no clear D. Germline V gives CDR1 SGDLS, CDR2 YYNGEE. The CDR3 extends over 15 amino acids. V dropped 0 bases and J dropped 8 bases, with 17 bases sitting between them. CDR3 DNA sequence: TGTGCCAGCAGCGTAGTGGACTCCCTTACGAGCGGCTACACCTTC. Translation: CASSVVDSLTSGYTF.

This chain links TRBV30 with TRBJ1-1, with 9 nucleotides matching TRBD1. CDR1 and CDR2 (germline): GTSNPN, SVGIG (reference sequence). The CDR3 has 14 amino acids. J gave up 5 bases and V 4 bases, and 8 bases lay outside the gene matches. The CDR3 loop reads CAWTFGTGRTEAFF. The CDR3 DNA is TGTGCCTGGACCTTCGGGACAGGGCGAACTGAAGCTTTCTTT.

J is TRBJ2-5 and V is TRBV7-2; 12 nucleotides match TRBD2. There are 18 residues in the CDR3. Germline CDR1 is SGHTA and CDR2 is FQGNSA. V trimming: 5 bases; J trimming: 5 bases; junction bases outside the gene matches: 15. The CDR3 protein is CASSRAGTSGRWGETQYF. DNA for the CDR3: TGTGCCAGCAGCCGCGCCGGGACTAGCGGGCGCTGGGGGGAGACCCAGTACTTC.

The chain recombines TRBV6-1 with TRBJ2-4, with D possibly matching TRBD1 (6 bases). Between the trimmed V and J ends, which lost 2 bases and 3 bases, there was a span of 26 bases. The germline CDR1 and CDR2 sequences are MNHNS and SASEGT. CDR3 length: 20 amino acids. The CDR3 coding sequence is TGTGCCAGCAGTGAACTAGGTTACCTTACAGGGCCCTGGGGCAAAAACATTCAGTACTTC. The encoded protein is CASSELGYLTGPWGKNIQYF.

This clone showed up just a few times. This chain uses TRBV9 with TRBJ1-1; D perhaps matches TRBD1 (5 bases). The CDR3 runs 17 residues. Germline CDR1 reads SGDLS; CDR2 reads YYNGEE. Trimming stripped 1 base from V and 6 bases from J, with 22 bases between. CDR3 region: CASSVMDNRALGAEAFF. CDR3 coding DNA: TGTGCCAGCAGCGTAATGGACAATCGTGCCCTAGGTGCTGAAGCTTTCTTT.

As for this clone: Other DNA sequences from this sample encode an identical CDR3 as well. CDR3 DNA sequence: TGCGCCAGCAGCTTGGGGGGATACGAGCAGTACTTC. Protein: CASSLGGYEQYF. The chain employs TRBV5-1 and TRBJ2-7; the D is unclear. Trimming removed 0 bases from V and 4 bases from J, with 5 bases in between. In germline, CDR1 is SGHRS, CDR2 YFSETQ. The CDR3 length is 12 residues.

The chain links TRBV4-2 to TRBJ2-7; TRBD1 matches at 11 bases. The junction had 9 bases not matched to a gene; V was cut back by 8 bases and J by 6 bases. Germline V gene data show CDR1 as LGHNA and CDR2 as YNFKEQ. This CDR3 has 14 amino acids. The CDR3, as DNA: TGTGCCAGCTGTCCCCGGACAGGGGGCACCGAGCAGTACTTC. Protein: CASCPRTGGTEQYF.

J is TRBJ2-2 and V is TRBV10-3, with D tentatively TRBD1 or TRBD2 (5 bases each). Germline assignment: CDR1 ENHRY and CDR2 SYGVKD. This CDR3 has 14 amino acids. The V gene lost 2 bases and the J gene lost 6 bases, with 10 bases spanning the gap. CDR3 loop: CAISENRGPGELFF. In DNA form, the CDR3 reads TGTGCCATCAGTGAGAATCGGGGCCCCGGGGAGCTGTTTTTT.

The V and J genes are TRBV7-5 and TRBJ1-5. TRBV7-5 is recorded as a pseudogene. This CDR3 comprises 14 residues. CDR3 residues: CARSPGSAPQPQHF. The DNA for the CDR3 is TGTGCCAGAAGCCCCGGGTCTGCCCCACAGCCCCAGCATTTT.

V and J are TRBV7-3 and TRBJ2-7, with D tentatively TRBD1 or TRBD2 (5 bases each). V was clipped by 0 bases and J by 3 bases, with 9 bases between them. This CDR3 comprises 14 residues. Germline V CDR1 and CDR2: SGHTA, FQGTGA. CDR3 region: CASSLTGDGYEQYF. The CDR3 nucleotides read TGTGCCAGCAGCTTAACGGGGGACGGCTACGAGCAGTACTTC. The full variable domain, rest sourced from reference TRBV7-3 and TRBJ2-7, is GAGVSQTPSNKVTEKGKYVELRCDPISGHTALYWYRQSLGQGPEFLIYFQGTGAADDSGLPNDRFFAVRPEGSVSTLKIQRTERGDSAVYLCASSLTGDGYEQYFGPGTRLTVT.

The genes are TRBV5-1 and TRBJ1-4; weak D call: TRBD1 (5 bases). CDR1 and CDR2 (germline): SGHRS, YFSETQ. The CDR3 totals 15 residues. V lost 1 base and J 5 bases, leaving 12 bases between the germline ends. Here the CDR3 DNA reads TGCGCCAGCAGCTTGAATTGGGGCCTCAATGAAAAACTGTTTTTT. This codes for CASSLNWGLNEKLFF.

The J gene is TRBJ1-1, the V gene TRBV2; 7 bases match TRBD1. Trimming at V came to 8 bases and at J to 5 bases, leaving 14 bases not matched to a gene. Per the germline V gene, CDR1 is SNHLY and CDR2 is FYNNEI. The CDR3 runs to 15 residues. The CDR3 DNA reads as TGTGCCAGCTTGGGACAGCCTTCAGGTAGGACTGAAGCTTTCTTT. It specifies CASLGQPSGRTEAFF.

This rearrangement joins TRBV7-3 to TRBJ2-2; 9 nucleotides match TRBD1. The V and J ends lost 4 bases and 0 bases, in that order; junction bases with no gene match: 0. CDR1 is SGHTA, CDR2 FQGTGA, per germline. The CDR3 spans 15 residues. In DNA form, the CDR3 reads TGTGCCAGCAGCTGGGACAGGGCGAACACCGGGGAGCTGTTTTTT. It yields the protein CASSWDRANTGELFF.

The chain carries TRBV29-1 and TRBJ2-5; TRBD2 aligns across 8 bases. This CDR3 spans 14 amino acids. After removal of 6 bases from V and 0 bases from J, the junction contained 6 bases not matched to a gene. Germline-derived CDR1 and CDR2 are SQVTM and ANQGSEA. Written as DNA, the CDR3 is TGCAGCGTGCGGGAGGACACGTACCAAGAGACCCAGTACTTC. It codes for CSVREDTYQETQYF.

The V and J genes are TRBV5-4 and TRBJ2-7, with D possibly matching TRBD1 (8 bases). The V end lost 3 bases, the J end lost 0 bases, and 16 bases lay between the germline ends. Per the germline V gene, CDR1 is SGHNT and CDR2 is YYREEE (reference sequence). The CDR3 contains 16 residues. The CDR3: CASSWGGTGPSYEQYF. CDR3 coding DNA: TGTGCCAGCAGCTGGGGGGGGACAGGTCCCTCCTACGAGCAGTACTTC.

V is TRBV5-1 and J is TRBJ2-6; D assignment may be TRBD1 or TRBD2 (6 bases each). Germline values: CDR1 SGHRS, CDR2 YFSETQ. Between the trimmed V and J ends, which lost 7 bases and 2 bases, there was a span of 16 bases. The CDR3 loop spans 16 amino acids. CDR3 protein: CASSQQGGPGANVLTF. CDR3 nucleotides: TGCGCCAGCTCTCAACAGGGAGGTCCTGGGGCCAACGTCCTGACTTTC.

The chain uses TRBV11-2 and TRBJ2-1, with D unresolved. This CDR3 spans 16 amino acids. The V end was cut by 1 base, the J end by 0 bases, with 10 bases between. Germline CDR1 SGHAT, CDR2 FQNNGV. The CDR3 sequence: CASSLGPGGSYNEQFF. In DNA form, the CDR3 reads TGTGCCAGCAGCTTAGGGCCGGGCGGCTCCTACAATGAGCAGTTCTTC.

The CDR3 DNA reads TGTGCCAGCAGTTTAACCTCAATGCAGTTCTTC. This encodes CASSLTSMQFF. The chain is built from TRBV28 and TRBJ2-1; D gene ambiguous. The CDR3 has 11 amino acids. Germline CDR1 is MDHEN and CDR2 is SYDVKM. Trimming pared 2 bases from V and 12 bases from J, leaving 8 bases between.

The chain employs TRBV6-1 and TRBJ1-1; D may be TRBD1 (5 bases). V was cut by 6 bases and J by 5 bases, with 13 bases left in between. The CDR3 consists of 13 residues. Germline assignment: CDR1 MNHNS and CDR2 SASEGT. CDR3 sequence: CASSEGLRTEAFF. In nucleotides, the CDR3 is TGTGCCAGCAGCGAGGGGCTAAGGACTGAAGCTTTCTTT.

This clone turned up a few times. The chain recombines TRBV6-1 with TRBJ1-5; tentatively, D is TRBD1 (5 bases). With 2 bases removed from V and 11 bases from J, the gap between germline ends came to 13 bases. The CDR3 consists of 13 residues. The germline CDR1 and CDR2 sequences are MNHNS and SASEGT. The CDR3: CASSERGAVAQHF. The CDR3 DNA sequence: TGTGCCAGCAGTGAACGTGGGGCGGTGGCCCAGCATTTT.